Reported below is one T cell receptor beta chain. As yet, its antigen is unknown. The record originates from a study of shared clonotypes between healthy human individuals. Across the study: The study used three CD4 naive, three CD4 memory, two CD8 naive and one CD8 memory plate per donor. Study results and caveats: The study sampled only blood, and tissue repertoires likely differ.

The test was conducted at deep level. Profiling relied on immunoSEQ multiplex PCR, and the TCRdb table lists in-frame clones only, not all of them. The table records around 2.3 million clones, approximately 95% of them present only once. Naive CD45RA+ and memory CD45RA-negative subsets were split from CD4+ cells. Trimming removed 3 bases from V and 9 bases from J, with 9 bases in between. This CDR3 contains 11 residues. Germline V gene data show CDR1 as SNHLY and CDR2 as FYNNEI. The chain recombines TRBV2 with TRBJ2-7; D unclear. The receptor's source is a man aged 18 to 30 in good health. Input material: naive CD4+ T cells sorted from blood. Subset in this sample: CD45RA+ positively selected. The CDR3 reads CASSELARQYF. The DNA of the CDR3 is TGTGCCAGCAGTGAGTTGGCACGGCAGTACTTC.